The entry below describes one TCR beta chain. The target antigen is unknown. The CDR3 sequence is 15 residues long. Looked up from germline, CDR1 is LNHNV and CDR2 is YYDKDF (reference sequence). Trimming cost V 0 bases and J 5 bases, with 13 bases left between them. The source of the sample is a study of T cell responses to AZD1222 COVID-19 vaccine. Study context: Whether given at about 4 or about 12 weeks, second doses were pooled. Whole-study results and caveats: White British people made up most donors, females outnumbered males, and clonal diversity was possibly underestimated.

The assay was immunoSEQ multiplex PCR, and TCRdb's table has in-frame clones only and misses some. The sample yields approximately 89,000 clones, 88% seen once. The rearrangement uses TRBV15 and TRBJ1-1; perhaps TRBD1 as D (6 bases). This receptor was taken from an adult in good health. The sequenced sample was peripheral blood, obtained on day 0 of AZD1222 vaccination. The CDR3 DNA follows: TGTGCCACCAGCAGAGATCGGGGGGCGCGGACTGAAGCTTTCTTT. Amino acids: CATSRDRGARTEAFF.